This T cell receptor (beta chain) is drawn from a study of Graves' ophthalmopathy and Graves' hyperthyroidism. Whole-study findings and limits: Classification of ophthalmopathy versus stable hyperthyroidism by a 13-signature model yielded around 91% sensitivity and approximately 79% specificity. Also, most clonotypes expanded in the thyroid above 0.001 frequency appeared in blood.

There are 15 residues in the CDR3. Per germline, CDR1 SGHTA and CDR2 FQGNSA. The V segment lost 6 bases and the J segment 2 bases; nucleotides outside the gene matches: 7. Turning to this clonotype: Its antigen remains unknown.

Diagnosis used clinical symptoms, serum thyroxine, TRAb, thyroid ultrasound and orbital computed tomography. The TCR beta CDR3 regions underwent amplification from RNA transcripts. The first round was an RT-PCR with HTBI primers, and the second round was a multiplex PCR. MiXCR, applied by TCRdb to the multiplex PCR reads, yields one record per CDR3 protein. The sample carries approximately 640,000 distinct CDR3 sequences, roughly 39% recorded once. The sequencing sample was made of peripheral blood. The TCR was taken from an adult man with Graves' ophthalmopathy. The chain carries TRBV7-2 and TRBJ1-2, with 9 bases aligning to TRBD1. The chain's CDR3 is CASSFNGQGNYGYTF. Here the CDR3 DNA reads TGTGCCAGCAGTTTTAATGGACAGGGGAACTATGGCTACACCTTC.